Included here is one T cell receptor beta chain sequence, with context. This entry comes from a study of blood T cell repertoires in COVID-19. Looking at the study overall: Italy, Spain and the United States were the sources of the convalescent and acute COVID-19 samples. Nucleic acid was either cDNA or gDNA, and it came from T cells, B-cell-depleted T cells, or PBMCs.

Produced via immunoSEQ multiplex PCR; TCRdb's table is partial and in-frame only. This sample has about 300,000 clones; about 90% occur once, and the top ten carry approximately 2%. Patients at the Seattle site were enrolled during active infection and followed longitudinally. The CDR3 runs 15 residues. Trimming cost V 3 bases and J 3 bases; bases outside gene matches: 5. Germline lookup yields CDR1 KGHSH and CDR2 LQKENI. This chain connects TRBV18 to TRBJ2-1; 7 nucleotides align to TRBD2. This TCR was sampled from a woman in her 30s with COVID-19, enrolled during active disease. Sequencing was done on a sample of peripheral blood. CDR3 loop: CASSPTVAGYNEQFF. The CDR3 DNA follows: TGTGCCAGCTCACCCACAGTAGCGGGCTACAATGAGCAGTTCTTC.